This TCR beta chain derives from a study of CD8+CD57+ T cells in acquired aplastic anemia. Genomic DNA provided the template from which TCR beta VDJ and CDR3 profiles were obtained. TCRdb fed the reads into MiXCR, producing one record per CDR3 protein. The profile shows about 190,000 distinct CDR3 sequences, roughly half of them singletons. Germline trimming cut 2 bases from V and 0 bases from J; bases unmatched to any gene: 2. Germline CDR1 is LGHDT and CDR2 is YNNKEL (reference sequence). The CDR3 spans 17 residues. The specimen sequenced was sorted CD4+, CD8+, or CD8+CD57+ T cells (not recorded which) from PBMCs. The chain is built from TRBV3-1 and TRBJ2-2; the match to TRBD2 covers 11 bases. This TCR came from a human donor in good health, serving as a control. CDR3 nucleotides: TGTGCCAGCAGCCAACTTAGCGGGGGGGCGAACACCGGGGAGCTGTTTTTT. Translating gives CASSQLSGGANTGELFF.